A selection of T cell receptor beta chains follows, all from one sample in a study of blood T cell repertoires in COVID-19. Measured with immunoSEQ multiplex PCR; TCRdb has only the in-frame clones, and not every one. The data contain hundreds of thousands of clones, around 91% of them seen just once; the ten biggest clones take up roughly 1.1%. Specimen: PBMCs or T cells enriched from blood (not recorded which). Source of these receptors: a man aged 30 to 39 who had recovered from COVID-19. CDR3s include the opening cysteine and the closing phenylalanine or tryptophan. A D gene is named only where the DNA matches it firmly. Rows give clone size only sometimes, using once, few, many, or a class for an expanded clone.

V	J	size	D	CDR3	DNA
TRBV7-2	TRBJ2-2	.	TRBD1	CASSLTGTGAGELFF	TGTGCCAGCAGCTTGACCGGGACAGGGGCCGGGGAGCTGTTTTTT
TRBV27	TRBJ1-2	once	TRBD1	CASSEGARGYGYTF	TGTGCCAGCAGTGAGGGGGCGAGGGGCTATGGCTACACCTTC
TRBV3-1/TRBV3-2	TRBJ2-5	many	TRBD1	CASRSEDRGETQYF	TGTGCCAGCAGAAGCGAGGACAGGGGAGAGACCCAGTACTTC
TRBV28	TRBJ1-5	.	.	CASRRGIQPQHF	TGTGCCAGCCGCCGGGGAATTCAGCCCCAGCATTTT
TRBV6-5	TRBJ1-6	.	TRBD1	CASSFGTGVGSPLHF	TGTGCCAGCAGTTTCGGGACAGGTGTAGGTTCACCCCTCCACTTT
TRBV5-1	TRBJ1-3	.	.	CASSLAGGNTIYF	TGCGCCAGCAGCTTGGCCGGGGGAAACACCATATATTTT
TRBV7-6	TRBJ1-1	.	.	CASSNRERGEAFF	TGTGCCAGCAGCAATAGGGAGCGGGGTGAAGCTTTCTTT
TRBV5-1	TRBJ1-5	.	TRBD1	CASSPGQGGGQPQHF	TGCGCCAGCAGCCCCGGGCAGGGGGGTGGACAGCCCCAGCATTTT
TRBV5-5	TRBJ2-3	.	.	CASSLGVHRSTDTQYF	TGTGCCAGCAGCTTAGGAGTGCATCGCAGCACAGATACGCAGTATTTT
TRBV4-1	TRBJ2-7	few	TRBD1	CASSQVGGQGAYEQYF	TGCGCCAGCAGCCAAGTTGGGGGACAGGGGGCCTACGAGCAGTACTTC
TRBV28	TRBJ2-4	.	.	CASSLRQILAKNIQYF	TGTGCCAGCAGTCTGAGACAAATACTAGCCAAAAACATTCAGTACTTC
TRBV5-1	TRBJ2-7	.	.	CASSLSGADPIEQYF	TGCGCCAGCAGCTTGAGTGGAGCGGACCCTATCGAGCAGTACTTC
TRBV5-4	TRBJ2-1	.	.	CASRPQGSYNEQFF	TGTGCCAGCAGACCTCAGGGGTCCTACAATGAGCAGTTCTTC
TRBV28	TRBJ2-1	.	.	CASSLGGGREQFF	TGTGCCAGCAGTTTAGGGGGGGGCCGGGAGCAGTTCTTC
TRBV7-8	TRBJ2-5	.	.	CASSLGGGSQETQYF	TGTGCCAGCAGCTTAGGTGGGGGCAGTCAAGAGACCCAGTACTTC
TRBV4-1	TRBJ2-7	.	TRBD1	CASSQDRTGGLYEQYF	TGCGCCAGCAGCCAAGACAGGACAGGGGGTCTTTACGAGCAGTACTTC
TRBV2	TRBJ2-1	.	TRBD2	CASSTRAGGYNEQFF	TGTGCCAGCAGTACCAGAGCGGGGGGCTACAATGAGCAGTTCTTC
TRBV7-8	TRBJ1-2	.	TRBD1	CASSPDRDGYTF	TGTGCCAGCAGCCCAGACAGGGATGGCTACACCTTC
TRBV7-3	TRBJ1-1	.	TRBD1	CASSLTAGQAYAEAFF	TGTGCCAGCAGCTTAACAGCGGGACAGGCTTATGCTGAAGCTTTCTTT
TRBV11-2	TRBJ1-4	.	.	CASSPGQSNEKLFF	TGTGCCAGCAGCCCCGGACAGAGTAATGAAAAACTGTTTTTT
TRBV11-1	TRBJ2-1	.	TRBD2	CASSYPSGGYNEQFF	TGTGCCAGCAGCTACCCTAGCGGGGGGTACAATGAGCAGTTCTTC
TRBV28	TRBJ2-7	.	.	CATATRNRDHPYEQYF	TGTGCCACCGCGACAAGGAACAGGGACCACCCCTACGAGCAGTACTTC
TRBV7-9	TRBJ2-1	.	.	CASSLGRHAYNEQFF	TGTGCCAGCAGCTTGGGCAGGCACGCCTACAATGAGCAGTTCTTC
TRBV7-2	TRBJ2-7	.	.	CASSLSGSYEQYF	TGTGCCAGCAGCTTATCAGGGTCCTACGAGCAGTACTTC
TRBV7-9	TRBJ2-1	.	.	CASSLGQNNEQFF	TGTGCCAGCAGCTTAGGCCAGAACAATGAGCAGTTCTTC
TRBV28	TRBJ1-1	once	.	CASSAAGYGNTEAFF	TGTGCCAGCAGTGCCGCGGGATACGGGAACACTGAAGCTTTCTTT
TRBV12-3/TRBV12-4	TRBJ1-2	.	TRBD1	CASSPTGGEGYTF	TGTGCCAGCAGCCCTACAGGGGGCGAAGGCTACACCTTC